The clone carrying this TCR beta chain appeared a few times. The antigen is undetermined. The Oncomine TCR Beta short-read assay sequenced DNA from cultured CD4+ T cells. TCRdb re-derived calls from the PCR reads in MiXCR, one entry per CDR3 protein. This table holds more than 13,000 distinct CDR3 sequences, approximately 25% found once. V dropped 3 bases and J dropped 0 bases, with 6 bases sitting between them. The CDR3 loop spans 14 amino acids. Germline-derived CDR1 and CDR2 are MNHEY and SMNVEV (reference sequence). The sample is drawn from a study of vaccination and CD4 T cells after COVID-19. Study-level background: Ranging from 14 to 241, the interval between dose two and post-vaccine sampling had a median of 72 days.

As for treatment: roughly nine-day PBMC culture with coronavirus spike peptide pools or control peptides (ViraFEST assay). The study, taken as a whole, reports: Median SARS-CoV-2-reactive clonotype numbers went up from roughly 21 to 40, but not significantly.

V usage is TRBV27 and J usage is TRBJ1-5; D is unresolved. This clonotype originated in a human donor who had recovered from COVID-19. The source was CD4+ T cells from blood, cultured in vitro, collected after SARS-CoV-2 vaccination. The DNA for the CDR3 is TGTGCCAGCAGTTTGGTGTATAGCAATCAGCCCCAGCATTTT. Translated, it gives CASSLVYSNQPQHF.